This entry lists 25 T cell receptor beta chains sequenced from one sample in a study of somatic mutations in cytotoxic T cells in rheumatoid arthritis. Only in-frame clones appear in the TCRdb table, and some are missing; sequencing was by immunoSEQ multiplex PCR. The profile shows some 10,000 clones, approximately 89% of them singletons. Sequencing was done on a sample of CD4+ T cells sorted from blood. These receptors were collected from a woman aged 18-29 years with rheumatoid arthritis.

The chain employs TRBV14 and TRBJ1-2, with 7 bases identical to TRBD1. This CDR3 region has 14 residues. CDR1 is SGHDN, CDR2 FVKESK, per germline. The junction had 3 bases not matched to a gene; V was cut back by 3 bases and J by 2 bases. CDR3 nucleotides: TGTGCCAGCAGCCATATCAGGGGGAACTATGGCTACACCTTC. This translates into CASSHIRGNYGYTF.

V is TRBV28 and J is TRBJ2-1; 11 positions match TRBD1. The CDR3 sequence is 15 residues long. V shed 5 bases and J 7 bases; nucleotides not matched to a gene: 7. The V gene's germline CDR1 is MDHEN and CDR2 SYDVKM. The CDR3 region has the DNA TGTGCCAGCAGTCCCCGGGACAGGGGGGGGAATGAGCAGTTCTTC. Translating it yields CASSPRDRGGNEQFF.

The rearrangement uses TRBV7-2 and TRBJ2-3; D is uncertain. From germline, CDR1 is SGHTA and CDR2 FQGNSA. CDR3 length equals 11 residues. The V end lost 5 bases, the J end lost 3 bases, and 3 bases lay between the germline ends. The CDR3 protein is CASSQTDTQYF. Written as DNA, the CDR3 is TGTGCCAGCAGCCAAACAGATACGCAGTATTTT.

This rearrangement joins TRBV28 to TRBJ1-1; D may be TRBD1 (5 bases). Looked up from germline, CDR1 is MDHEN and CDR2 is SYDVKM. The V end lost 8 bases, the J end lost 2 bases, and 21 bases lay between the germline ends. The CDR3 is made up of 16 amino acids. Here the CDR3 reads CASPRQRTQNNTEAFF. DNA for the CDR3: TGTGCCAGCCCCCGACAGAGGACCCAAAATAACACTGAAGCTTTCTTT.

CDR3 region: CASSAWTSGEGDTQYF. CDR3 coding DNA: TGTGCCAGCAGTGCCTGGACTAGCGGGGAGGGAGATACGCAGTATTTT. V is TRBV6-1 and J is TRBJ2-3, with 12 bases identical to TRBD2. J was trimmed by 5 bases and V by 4 bases; bases with no gene match: 7. Germline CDR1 MNHNS, CDR2 SASEGT. The CDR3 runs 16 residues.

The rearrangement joins TRBV28 to TRBJ2-7, with 10 bases aligning to TRBD1. V trimming: 3 bases; J trimming: 7 bases; junction bases outside the gene matches: 9. The CDR3 sequence is 15 residues long. Germline assignment: CDR1 MDHEN and CDR2 SYDVKM. Here the CDR3 reads CASSFAGTGETEQYF. In DNA, the CDR3 is TGTGCCAGCAGTTTTGCCGGGACAGGGGAGACAGAGCAGTACTTC. Together with reference TRBV28 and TRBJ2-7, the CDR3 gives the full variable domain: DVKVTQSSRYLVKRTGEKVFLECVQDMDHENMFWYRQDPGLGLRLIYFSYDVKMKEKGDIPEGYSVSREKKERFSLILESASTNQTSMYLCASSFAGTGETEQYFGPGTRLTVT.

DNA of the CDR3: TGTGCCAGTAGAACCGGACTGACCTCTGGAAACACCATATATTTT. Amino acid sequence: CASRTGLTSGNTIYF. V usage is TRBV19 and J usage is TRBJ1-3; D is unclear. CDR1 LNHDA and CDR2 SQIVND come from the germline V gene (reference sequence). The V and J ends lost 6 bases and 0 bases respectively, with 12 bases between them. The CDR3 is 15 residues long.

V gene TRBV6-6 combines with J gene TRBJ2-1; D may be TRBD1 (8 bases). This CDR3 contains 16 residues. Germline-derived CDR1 and CDR2 are MNHNY and SVGAGI (reference sequence). Deletions cut 2 bases from V and 5 bases from J, with 16 bases between. The CDR3 sequence is CASSYGRDRSDNEQFF. The CDR3 DNA is TGTGCCAGCAGTTACGGGAGGGACAGGTCGGACAATGAGCAGTTCTTC.

The V and J genes are TRBV6-5 and TRBJ1-4, with TRBD1 matching 8 bases. The length of the CDR3 is 14 residues. CDR1 is MNHEY and CDR2 is SVGAGI in the germline V gene. The junction had 8 bases not matched to a gene; V was cut back by 6 bases and J by 8 bases. DNA for the CDR3: TGTGCCAGCAGACCGGGACAGGTTCGGGAAAAACTGTTTTTT. Translated: CASRPGQVREKLFF.

J is TRBJ1-5 and V is TRBV19; D unresolved. Trimming removed 1 base at V and 1 base at J, with 23 bases between. Germline V gene lookup returns CDR1 LNHDA and CDR2 SQIVND (reference sequence). This CDR3 comprises 20 residues. The CDR3 region has the DNA TGTGCCAGTAGTATAGGCAGCGGCAGTGTCAGGAGGTTAAGCAATCAGCCCCAGCATTTT. Its protein is CASSIGSGSVRRLSNQPQHF. Combining the CDR3 with reference TRBV19 and TRBJ1-5 gives the whole variable domain DGGITQSPKYLFRKEGQNVTLSCEQNLNHDAMYWYRQDPGQGLRLIYYSQIVNDFQKGDIAEGYSVSREKKESFPLTVTSAQKNPTAFYLCASSIGSGSVRRLSNQPQHFGDGTRLSIL.

This chain joins TRBV27 and TRBJ2-5; TRBD2 is a possible D gene (5 bases). V lost 4 bases and J lost 7, with 13 bases in between. Per the germline V gene, CDR1 is MNHEY and CDR2 is SMNVEV (reference sequence). This CDR3 has 13 residues. The CDR3: CASSSQLAGTQYF. CDR3 DNA sequence: TGTGCCAGCAGTTCCCAGCTAGCTGGGACCCAGTACTTC.

The table lists this clone with a few counts. The chain combines TRBV5-1 with TRBJ2-5; 7 nucleotides align to TRBD1. V was clipped by 4 bases and J by 3 bases; unmatched bases: 6. The CDR3 has 14 residues. CDR1 and CDR2 (germline): SGHRS, YFSETQ. CDR3 amino acids: CASSLTGNKETQYF. CDR3 coding DNA: TGCGCCAGCAGCCTGACAGGGAATAAAGAGACCCAGTACTTC. The whole variable domain, filled in from reference TRBV5-1 and TRBJ2-5, reads KAGVTQTPRYLIKTRGQQVTLSCSPISGHRSVSWYQQTPGQGLQFLFEYFSETQRNKGNFPGRFSGRQFSNSRSEMNVSTLELGDSALYLCASSLTGNKETQYFGPGTRLLVL.

The V and J genes are TRBV7-9 and TRBJ2-7, with 9 bases matching TRBD2. V lost 6 bases and J lost 7; bases outside the gene matches: 10. CDR1 is SEHNR and CDR2 is FQNEAQ in the germline V gene (reference sequence). CDR3 length equals 14 residues. For the CDR3, the DNA is TGTGCCAGCAGTCCAGGGGCGGGAGGGCGAGAGCAGTACTTC. Translated: CASSPGAGGREQYF.

The rearrangement joins TRBV11-2 to TRBJ2-5; weak D call: TRBD1 (6 bases). Trimming cost V 1 base and J 7 bases, with 19 bases left between them. CDR1 is SGHAT, CDR2 FQNNGV, per germline. This CDR3 has 16 amino acids. The CDR3 protein is CASSLGPQQGRGTQYF. The CDR3 nucleotides are TGTGCCAGCAGCTTAGGACCCCAACAGGGTCGGGGGACCCAGTACTTC.

In DNA, the CDR3 is TGTGCCAGTCGGACAGGGGGGAAAGGGCAGTACGTC. This sequence encodes CASRTGGKGQYV. The gene calls are TRBV2 and TRBJ2-7, with 10 bases aligning to TRBD1. The trim removed 9 bases at V and 9 bases at J, leaving 8 bases unmatched. The CDR3 spans 12 residues. Per germline, CDR1 SNHLY and CDR2 FYNNEI.

This chain joins TRBV19 and TRBJ1-1; 8 bases match TRBD1. Per the germline V gene, CDR1 is LNHDA and CDR2 is SQIVND (reference sequence). This CDR3 comprises 14 residues. Trimming cost V 4 bases and J 7 bases; bases outside gene matches: 8. The CDR3 bases are TGTGCCAGTAGTAAACAGGGGGAAGGGGGTGAAGCTTTCTTT. As protein: CASSKQGEGGEAFF.

V and J are TRBV6-1 and TRBJ2-3, with 9 bases that match TRBD1. Germline CDR1 and CDR2: MNHNS and SASEGT. V shed 6 bases, J shed 3 bases, and the junction held 4 bases outside the gene matches. This CDR3 is built from 14 residues. The CDR3 sequence: CASSPGTGTDTQYF. CDR3 in DNA: TGTGCCAGCAGCCCCGGGACAGGGACAGATACGCAGTATTTT.

J is TRBJ2-1 and V is TRBV5-4; weak D call: TRBD2 (5 bases). The CDR3 spans 15 residues. Germline values: CDR1 SGHNT, CDR2 YYREEE (reference sequence). V lost 9 bases and J 6 bases, leaving 22 bases between the germline ends. The CDR3 loop is CATYPRAGDGNEQFF. CDR3 bases: TGTGCCACGTACCCCCGGGCCGGGGATGGCAATGAGCAGTTCTTC. The full variable domain, in which reference TRBV5-4 and TRBJ2-1 provide the parts outside the CDR3, is ETGVTQSPTHLIKTRGQQVTLRCSSQSGHNTVSWYQQALGQGPQFIFQYYREEENGRGNFPPRFSGLQFPNYSSELNVNALELDDSALYLCATYPRAGDGNEQFFGPGTRLTVL.

The chain has TRBV30 and TRBJ1-2; D uncertain. This CDR3 has 12 amino acids. Germline V gives CDR1 GTSNPN, CDR2 SVGIG (reference sequence). The V end lost 2 bases, the J end lost 8 bases, and 12 bases lay between the germline ends. CDR3 sequence: CAWSLRLEGYTF. CDR3 in DNA: TGTGCCTGGAGTCTTAGACTGGAGGGCTACACCTTC.

The CDR3: CSASKGDTIYF. CDR3 nucleotides: TGCAGTGCTAGTAAGGGAGACACCATATATTTT. The chain uses TRBV20-1 and TRBJ1-3; D not resolved. This CDR3 has 11 residues. The V gene lost 3 bases and the J gene lost 8 bases, with 8 bases spanning the gap. Germline CDR1 and CDR2: DFQATT and SNEGSKA (reference sequence).

This chain uses TRBV19 with TRBJ2-5; TRBD2 aligns across 8 bases. CDR3 length equals 18 residues. Looked up from germline, CDR1 is LNHDA and CDR2 is SQIVND (reference sequence). Unmatched junction bases numbered 20, after V lost 7 bases and J lost 4 bases. The CDR3 region has the DNA TGTGCCAGTACCTCGGGCAGCGGGGGCGTCCGGTCGGGAGAGACCCAGTACTTC. Amino acids: CASTSGSGGVRSGETQYF.

V is TRBV30 and J is TRBJ1-2; maybe TRBD1 (6 bases). The V gene's germline CDR1 is GTSNPN and CDR2 SVGIG (reference sequence). V lost 5 bases and J lost 8, with 21 bases in between. The CDR3 totals 14 residues. The CDR3 is CAWGQGPQQEGYTF. DNA of the CDR3: TGTGCCTGGGGCCAGGGGCCCCAACAGGAGGGCTACACCTTC.

This rearrangement joins TRBV28 to TRBJ1-2; 9 nucleotides match TRBD1. The CDR3 extends over 16 amino acids. Looked up from germline, CDR1 is MDHEN and CDR2 is SYDVKM. J gave up 1 base and V 7 bases, and 10 bases lay outside the gene matches. The CDR3 spells CASNGQGRAYNYGYTF. The CDR3 DNA reads as TGTGCCAGCAACGGACAGGGGAGGGCATATAACTATGGCTACACCTTC.

The chain links TRBV11-1 to TRBJ2-6; 9 positions match TRBD1. V trimming: 5 bases; J trimming: 2 bases; junction bases outside the gene matches: 10. The germline gives CDR1 SGHAT, CDR2 FQDESV (reference sequence). This CDR3 has 18 residues. CDR3 sequence: CASSPGTGLATGANVLTF. The CDR3 nucleotides are TGTGCCAGCAGCCCAGGGACAGGGCTAGCTACTGGGGCCAACGTCCTGACTTTC.

The V call is TRBV10-3, the J call TRBJ2-3; TRBD1 matches at 8 bases. The V and J ends lost 6 bases and 0 bases, in that order; junction bases with no gene match: 11. The germline V gene has CDR1 ENHRY and CDR2 SYGVKD. The CDR3 has 17 amino acids. As DNA, the CDR3 is TGTGCCATCAGAACCCCCGACAGGGGTGCCAGCACAGATACGCAGTATTTT. Translated, it gives CAIRTPDRGASTDTQYF.